This is a list of T cell receptor beta chains from one sample in a study of CD8+ T cells in alopecia areata. Clones were sequenced by immunoSEQ multiplex PCR, and TCRdb holds only the in-frame ones, with some missing. The sample lists 150,000 or so clones, roughly 44% seen once, with more than 6.5% in the top ten. The sequencing input was CD4+ T cells sorted from blood. All receptors come from a human donor with alopecia areata. The CDR3 runs from the conserved cysteine through the conserved F or W. The order of the fields is V gene, CDR3 protein.

v_call: TRBV29-1
cdr3_aa: CSVEVAEDHYEQYF

v_call: TRBV7-3
cdr3_aa: CASSLLPSGGSSEQYF

v_call: TRBV15
cdr3_aa: CATSPWTGSSYNEQFF

v_call: TRBV29-1
cdr3_aa: CSALPAGIGNEQFF

v_call: TRBV10-3
cdr3_aa: CAISVRGSKNEQFF

v_call: TRBV5-1
cdr3_aa: CASSSGAGDETQYF

v_call: TRBV5-1
cdr3_aa: CASSATGGAQETQYF

v_call: TRBV30
cdr3_aa: CAWTVAQETQYF

v_call: TRBV29-1
cdr3_aa: CSVEQGNVYTF

v_call: TRBV7-2
cdr3_aa: CASSLKSGQETQYF

v_call: TRBV19
cdr3_aa: CASSPGGGNNYGYTF

v_call: TRBV2
cdr3_aa: CASSEAQPVNQPQHF

v_call: TRBV19
cdr3_aa: CASSRVNTGELFF

v_call: TRBV29-1
cdr3_aa: CSVALYQETQYF

v_call: TRBV9
cdr3_aa: CASSVEASYEQYF

v_call: TRBV12-5
cdr3_aa: CASGLKMAGEQYF

v_call: TRBV4-1
cdr3_aa: CASSQDRTGELFF

v_call: TRBV7-3
cdr3_aa: CASSFQRTDTQYF

v_call: TRBV2
cdr3_aa: CASNRNPLEEQYF

v_call: TRBV7-8
cdr3_aa: CASSLAGQDYYEQYF

v_call: TRBV28
cdr3_aa: CASSPYQGQGYDQPQHF

v_call: TRBV27
cdr3_aa: CASSPRGTGYEQYF

v_call: TRBV29-1
cdr3_aa: CSGGTGVYNEQFF

v_call: TRBV20-1
cdr3_aa: CTPFSRDTQYF

v_call: TRBV25-1
cdr3_aa: CASSDKDEQYF

v_call: TRBV20-1
cdr3_aa: CSARDREAQYF